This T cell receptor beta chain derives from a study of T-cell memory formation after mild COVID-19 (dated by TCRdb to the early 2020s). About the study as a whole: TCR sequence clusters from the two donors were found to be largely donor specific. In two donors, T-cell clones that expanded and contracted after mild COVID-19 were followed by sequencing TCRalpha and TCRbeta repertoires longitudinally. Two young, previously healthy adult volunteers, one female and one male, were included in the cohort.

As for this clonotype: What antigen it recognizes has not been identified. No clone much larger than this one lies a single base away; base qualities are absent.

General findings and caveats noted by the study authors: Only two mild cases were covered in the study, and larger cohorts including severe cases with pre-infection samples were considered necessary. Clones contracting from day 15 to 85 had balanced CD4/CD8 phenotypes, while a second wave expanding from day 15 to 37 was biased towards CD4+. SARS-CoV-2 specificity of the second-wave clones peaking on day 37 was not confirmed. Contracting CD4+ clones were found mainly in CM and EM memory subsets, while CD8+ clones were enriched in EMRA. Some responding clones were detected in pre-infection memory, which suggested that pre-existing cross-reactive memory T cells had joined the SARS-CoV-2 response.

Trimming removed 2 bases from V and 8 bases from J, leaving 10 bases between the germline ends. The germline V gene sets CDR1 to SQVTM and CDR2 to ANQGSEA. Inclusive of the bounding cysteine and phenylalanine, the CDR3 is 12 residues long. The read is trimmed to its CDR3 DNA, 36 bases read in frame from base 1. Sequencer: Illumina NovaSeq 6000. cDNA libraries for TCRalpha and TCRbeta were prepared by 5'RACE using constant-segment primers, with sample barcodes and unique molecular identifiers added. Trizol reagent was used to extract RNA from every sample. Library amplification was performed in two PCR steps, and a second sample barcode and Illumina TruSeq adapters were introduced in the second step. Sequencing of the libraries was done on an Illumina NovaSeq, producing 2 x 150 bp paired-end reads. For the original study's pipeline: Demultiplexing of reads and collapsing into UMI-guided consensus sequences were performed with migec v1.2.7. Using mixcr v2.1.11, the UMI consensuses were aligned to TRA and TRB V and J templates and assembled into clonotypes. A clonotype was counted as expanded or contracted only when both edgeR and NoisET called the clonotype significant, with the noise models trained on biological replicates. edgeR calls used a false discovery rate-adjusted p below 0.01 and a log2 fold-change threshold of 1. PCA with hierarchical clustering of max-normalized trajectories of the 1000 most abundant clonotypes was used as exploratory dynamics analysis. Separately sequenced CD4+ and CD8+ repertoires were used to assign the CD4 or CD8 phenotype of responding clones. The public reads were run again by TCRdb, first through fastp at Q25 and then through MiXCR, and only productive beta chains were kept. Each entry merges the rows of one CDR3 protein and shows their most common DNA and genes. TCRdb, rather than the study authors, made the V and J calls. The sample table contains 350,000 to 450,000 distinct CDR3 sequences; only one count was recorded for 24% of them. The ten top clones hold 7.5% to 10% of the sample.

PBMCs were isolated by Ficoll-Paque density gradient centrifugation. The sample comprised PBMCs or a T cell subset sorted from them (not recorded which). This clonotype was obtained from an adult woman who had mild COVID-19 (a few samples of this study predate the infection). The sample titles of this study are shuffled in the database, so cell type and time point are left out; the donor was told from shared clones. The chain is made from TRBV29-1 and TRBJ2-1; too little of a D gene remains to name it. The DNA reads TGCAGCGTTGAACTAAAGCCGGATGAGCAGTTCTTC. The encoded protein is CSVELKPDEQFF.